One sample yielded the 9 T cell receptor beta chains listed below, sequenced in a study of blood T cell repertoires in COVID-19. Clones were sequenced by immunoSEQ multiplex PCR, and TCRdb holds only the in-frame ones, with some missing. The sample yields fewer than 75,000 clones, roughly nine tenths seen once. Sequencing was carried out using peripheral blood. The origin of the receptors is a human donor in a cohort sampled during active COVID-19.

This clone occurred once. The V gene is TRBV29-1, the J gene TRBJ1-2; tentative D call: TRBD1 (5 bases). This CDR3 region has 11 residues. The V gene's germline CDR1 is SQVTM and CDR2 ANQGSEA. V lost 1 base, J lost 11 bases, and 11 bases lay in between. CDR3 amino acids: CSVEGPGLYTF. The CDR3, as DNA: TGCAGCGTTGAAGGACCAGGGTTGTACACCTTC.

This sequence joins TRBV9 and TRBJ2-5, with 10 bases identical to TRBD2. The CDR3 runs 15 residues. Germline V CDR1 and CDR2: SGDLS, YYNGEE. Trimming removed 4 bases from V and 5 bases from J; junction bases left unmatched: 8. DNA for the CDR3: TGTGCCAGCAGCTTGGGGGGACTAGCGAGGGAGACCCAGTACTTC. This translates into CASSLGGLARETQYF.

The chain uses TRBV5-4 and TRBJ2-5; maybe TRBD2 (7 bases). The CDR3 loop spans 17 amino acids. The V gene lost 0 bases and the J gene lost 5 bases, with 20 bases spanning the gap. The germline V gene encodes CDR1 SGHNT and CDR2 YYREEE (reference sequence). The chain's CDR3 is CASSLDLGGGGGETQYF. DNA for the CDR3: TGTGCCAGCAGCTTGGACCTAGGGGGGGGAGGAGGGGAGACCCAGTACTTC.

The chain couples TRBV9 to TRBJ1-3; 7 positions agree with TRBD1. Germline CDR1 reads SGDLS; CDR2 reads YYNGEE. The CDR3 is made up of 15 amino acids. With V trimmed by 4 bases and J by 0 bases, 4 bases remained unmatched. This chain's CDR3 is CASSLGGASGNTIYF. In nucleotides, the CDR3 is TGTGCCAGCAGCTTAGGGGGCGCCTCTGGAAACACCATATATTTT.

This clone was recorded once. The chain uses TRBV19 and TRBJ2-7; 8 nucleotides align to TRBD2. The CDR3 spans 15 residues. V lost 7 bases and J lost 4; bases outside the gene matches: 12. Germline V gene lookup returns CDR1 LNHDA and CDR2 SQIVND (reference sequence). The CDR3 nucleotides are TGTGCCAGTACTACGGGAGCGGGAGATCGATACGAGCAGTACTTC. Translation: CASTTGAGDRYEQYF.

V is TRBV7-8 and J is TRBJ2-7; 7 bases fit TRBD1. The germline gives CDR1 SGHVS, CDR2 FQNEAQ. This CDR3 contains 13 residues. The V gene end was trimmed by 1 base and the J gene end by 4 bases; junction bases not matched to a gene: 1. CDR3 in amino acids: CASSLEQGYEQYF. The CDR3 nucleotides are TGTGCCAGCAGCTTAGAACAGGGGTACGAGCAGTACTTC.

The chain recombines TRBV4-3 with TRBJ1-6; D ambiguous. V lost 1 base and J 10 bases, leaving 14 bases between the germline ends. Per the germline V gene, CDR1 is LGHNA and CDR2 is YSLEER. The length of the CDR3 is 15 residues. The CDR3, as DNA: TGCGCCAGCAGCCAAGGATTGCGCATGAAATCACCCCTCCACTTT. Its protein is CASSQGLRMKSPLHF.

The chain employs TRBV6-5 and TRBJ2-2, with D hard to call. The CDR3 is 15 residues long. Germline V lookup: CDR1 MNHEY, CDR2 SVGAGI. V lost 2 bases, J lost 2 bases, and 9 bases lay in between. The CDR3 DNA follows: TGTGCCAGCAGTTACGTCGGAGACAACACCGGGGAGCTGTTTTTT. Amino acid sequence: CASSYVGDNTGELFF.

Concerning this clone itself: Compared with germline, one end of the junction differs, possibly owing to a read error. The V call is TRBV19, the J call TRBJ1-1, with D perhaps TRBD1 (6 bases). This CDR3 has 13 residues. From germline, CDR1 is LNHDA and CDR2 SQIVND (reference sequence). The CDR3 region is CASSPVLFQGLTF. Written as DNA, the CDR3 is TGTGCCAGTAGCCCAGTGCTGTTTCAGGGGCTAACCTTT. The whole variable domain, filled in from reference TRBV19 and TRBJ1-1, reads DGGITQSPKYLFRKEGQNVTLSCEQNLNHDAMYWYRQDPGQGLRLIYYSQIVNDFQKGDIAEGYSVSREKKESFPLTVTSAQKNPTAFYLCASSPVLFQGLTFGQGTRLTVV.